The 20 T cell receptor beta chains reported below all come from one sample, sequenced in a study of T cells after somatic rescue of genetic block (dated by TCRdb to about 2020). The library was made by the immunoSEQ multiplex PCR assay. TCRdb stores this immuneACCESS table with in-frame sequences only. Part of the clones is absent; in the studies checked, under half of the shortfall reflects unresolved V genes, and no reason is known for the rest. Recorded for this sample are approximately 110,000 clones; about 93% of them occurred a single time. The ten biggest clones cover less than 1.5% of the sample. Sequencing was performed on peripheral blood mononuclear cells (PBMCs). The receptors were sampled from a woman aged 18-29 years.

The CDR3 is CASSSGRMHEQFF. The CDR3 DNA sequence: TGTGCCAGCAGCTCCGGTCGGATGCACGAGCAGTTCTTC. The chain joins TRBV11-2 to TRBJ2-1; D not resolved. Trimming stripped 4 bases from V and 10 bases from J, with 14 bases between. CDR3 length: 13 residues. The germline V gene has CDR1 SGHAT and CDR2 FQNNGV.

The V gene is TRBV2, the J gene TRBJ1-6, with a possible D match to TRBD1 (5 bases). Germline lookup yields CDR1 SNHLY and CDR2 FYNNEI. V lost 8 bases and J lost 3, with 8 bases in between. The CDR3 loop spans 13 amino acids. In nucleotides, the CDR3 is TGTGCCAGCGGGGGAGACTATAATTCACCCCTCCACTTT. Translating gives CASGGDYNSPLHF.

This rearrangement joins TRBV5-1 to TRBJ2-6; no clear D gene. The V end lost 3 bases, the J end lost 2 bases, and 9 bases lay between the germline ends. This CDR3 spans 15 amino acids. CDR1 and CDR2 from the germline V gene are SGHRS and YFSETQ. Written as DNA, the CDR3 is TGCGCCAGCAGCTCTGACACAACTGGGGCCAACGTCCTGACTTTC. It is translated as CASSSDTTGANVLTF.

This clone appeared a single time. The rearrangement joins TRBV7-2 to TRBJ2-7; 7 nucleotides align to TRBD2. This CDR3 has 15 amino acids. Germline V gene sequence: CDR1 SGHTA, CDR2 FQGNSA. Losses at the gene ends were 3 bases for V and 2 bases for J; bases not matched to a gene: 7. This CDR3 reads CASSFGLAGAYEQYF. The CDR3 coding sequence is TGTGCCAGCAGCTTCGGTTTAGCGGGCGCCTACGAGCAGTACTTC.

The V and J genes are TRBV10-3 and TRBJ1-5, with D perhaps TRBD1 (5 bases). The CDR3 totals 14 residues. Looked up from germline, CDR1 is ENHRY and CDR2 is SYGVKD. Deletions cut 6 bases from V and 7 bases from J, with 16 bases between. The CDR3 coding sequence is TGTGCCATCAGAAGCGACAGCCCGGGACAGCCCCAGCATTTT. This gives the protein CAIRSDSPGQPQHF.

The chain is built from TRBV13 and TRBJ2-5; D gene uncertain. V was trimmed by 5 bases and J by 2 bases, leaving 9 bases between them. The CDR3 runs to 13 residues. In germline, CDR1 is PRHDT, CDR2 FYEKMQ (reference sequence). The CDR3, as DNA: TGTGCCAGCAGCCCCCCCCGGCAAGAGACCCAGTACTTC. Protein: CASSPPRQETQYF.

The chain combines TRBV9 with TRBJ2-5; 7 bases line up with TRBD2. V trimming: 2 bases; J trimming: 1 base; junction bases outside the gene matches: 2. The CDR3 extends over 14 amino acids. CDR1 SGDLS and CDR2 YYNGEE come from the germline V gene. In DNA, the CDR3 is TGTGCCAGCAGCGTGGGGGGGTCCCAAGAGACCCAGTACTTC. This encodes CASSVGGSQETQYF.

V usage is TRBV6-4 and J usage is TRBJ2-7; 9 bases match TRBD1. Germline-derived CDR1 and CDR2 are MRHNA and SNTAGT. The CDR3 sequence is 13 residues long. Trimming at V came to 5 bases and at J to 4 bases, leaving 3 bases not matched to a gene. CDR3 protein: CASSLGQGYEQYF. The CDR3 DNA is TGTGCCAGCAGTCTGGGACAGGGTTACGAGCAGTACTTC.

The V gene is TRBV13, the J gene TRBJ2-5; TRBD2 aligns across 10 bases. Germline lookup yields CDR1 PRHDT and CDR2 FYEKMQ (reference sequence). Trimming took 0 bases from V and 2 from J; bases not matched to a gene: 3. The CDR3 runs to 16 residues. The CDR3 DNA follows: TGTGCCAGCAGCTTAGGGCTAGCGGGGGTACAAGAGACCCAGTACTTC. Amino acids: CASSLGLAGVQETQYF.

This clone was counted once. This rearrangement joins TRBV11-3 to TRBJ2-3; 8 bases align to TRBD2. This CDR3 has 15 amino acids. Trimming removed 3 bases from V and 4 bases from J; junction bases left unmatched: 6. From germline, CDR1 is SGHNT and CDR2 YENEEA. The DNA of the CDR3 is TGTGCCAGCAGCTTCGGGCGGGGGGCCCCAGATACGCAGTATTTT. It encodes CASSFGRGAPDTQYF.

V and J are TRBV11-2 and TRBJ2-1; D is unclear. Between the trimmed V and J ends, which lost 4 bases and 6 bases, there was a span of 19 bases. CDR3 size: 16 residues. Germline-derived CDR1 and CDR2 are SGHAT and FQNNGV. The CDR3 DNA sequence: TGTGCCAGCAGCTCCTTAGTGGGCACATTATTCAATGAGCAGTTCTTC. Translating it yields CASSSLVGTLFNEQFF.

The V and J genes are TRBV6-1 and TRBJ1-3; D not certain. The V end lost 4 bases, the J end lost 0 bases, and 10 bases lay between the germline ends. The germline V gene encodes CDR1 MNHNS and CDR2 SASEGT. This CDR3 region has 15 residues. CDR3: CASSVKTHSGNTIYF. CDR3 sequence (DNA): TGTGCCAGCAGTGTCAAAACCCACTCTGGAAACACCATATATTTT.

This chain uses TRBV7-9 with TRBJ2-5; TRBD1 agrees at 8 bases. V dropped 7 bases and J dropped 5; count of bases not matched to a gene: 12. The CDR3 totals 15 residues. Germline assignment: CDR1 SEHNR and CDR2 FQNEAQ (reference sequence). The CDR3 spells CASIPRQGFGETQYF. In DNA form, the CDR3 reads TGTGCCAGCATCCCGCGACAGGGGTTTGGGGAGACCCAGTACTTC.

The rearrangement uses TRBV28 and TRBJ2-3, with 8 bases that match TRBD2. The CDR3 spans 16 residues. Germline CDR1 is MDHEN and CDR2 is SYDVKM. V lost 2 bases to trimming and J lost 2 bases; unmatched junction nucleotides: 6. CDR3 residues: CASSLVVSGDTDTQYF. The CDR3 bases are TGTGCCAGCAGTTTAGTGGTTAGCGGGGACACAGATACGCAGTATTTT.

The chain couples TRBV9 to TRBJ2-2, with TRBD1 matching over 7 bases. Germline assignment: CDR1 SGDLS and CDR2 YYNGEE. The CDR3 contains 15 residues. V dropped 4 bases and J dropped 4; count of bases not matched to a gene: 7. The CDR3 sequence is CASSTWDSFTGELFF. CDR3 coding DNA: TGTGCCAGCAGCACCTGGGACAGTTTCACCGGGGAGCTGTTTTTT.

This rearrangement joins TRBV6-5 to TRBJ1-1, with 8 bases identical to TRBD1. The CDR3 is made up of 14 amino acids. Trimming at V came to 6 bases and at J to 1 base, leaving 4 bases not matched to a gene. Germline-derived CDR1 and CDR2 are MNHEY and SVGAGI. The CDR3 loop is CASRAGQGNTEAFF. CDR3 coding DNA: TGTGCCAGCAGAGCCGGACAGGGGAACACTGAAGCTTTCTTT.

V and J are TRBV10-2 and TRBJ1-2; D is ambiguous. There are 11 residues in the CDR3. The germline CDR1 and CDR2 sequences are WSHSY and SAAADI. V was cut by 0 bases and J by 7 bases, with 3 bases left in between. This CDR3 is CASSESGGYTF. DNA of the CDR3: TGCGCCAGCAGTGAGTCGGGTGGCTACACCTTC.

The genes are TRBV7-2 and TRBJ1-2; no reliable D call. CDR1 and CDR2 (germline): SGHTA, FQGNSA. V was clipped by 6 bases and J by 4 bases, with 18 bases between them. The length of the CDR3 is 15 residues. The CDR3 loop reads CASSPTGRGSYGYTF. The CDR3 nucleotides read TGTGCCAGCAGTCCGACCGGTCGAGGTTCCTATGGCTACACCTTC.

V and J are TRBV4-2 and TRBJ2-3, with 8 bases lining up with TRBD2. Germline CDR1 LGHNA, CDR2 YNFKEQ. The CDR3 has 15 residues. The V gene end was trimmed by 1 base and the J gene end by 1 base; junction bases not matched to a gene: 1. Here the CDR3 DNA reads TGTGCCAGCAGCCAAGGTAGCGGGGGCACAGATACGCAGTATTTT. It specifies CASSQGSGGTDTQYF.

The chain uses TRBV9 and TRBJ1-3, with D possibly being TRBD1 (5 bases). The CDR3 has 14 amino acids. Germline V gene data show CDR1 as SGDLS and CDR2 as YYNGEE. Trimming pared 3 bases from V and 7 bases from J, leaving 14 bases between. The CDR3 reads CASSELGEGNTIYF. The CDR3 bases are TGTGCCAGCAGCGAACTCGGAGAGGGGAACACCATATATTTT.